This T cell receptor (beta chain) was profiled in a study of T cell responses to AZD1222 COVID-19 vaccine. Overall study: Second-dose intervals of approximately 4 or approximately 12 weeks were pooled.

The CDR3 extends over 16 amino acids. Trimming left V 3 bases short and J 5 bases short, with 20 bases between. Method: immunoSEQ multiplex PCR; TCRdb's copy keeps in-frame clones and lacks some. Found here are 150,000 to 200,000 clones, approximately 93% of them singletons; the top ten hold approximately 0.97%. The receptor was isolated from an adult in good health. The chain links TRBV23-1 to TRBJ2-7; no firm D call. TRBV23-1 is identified as an open reading frame with a role that is uncertain. The starting material was peripheral blood, obtained on day 0 of AZD1222 vaccination. As DNA, the CDR3 is TGCGCCAGCAGTCAGGAAATAGGGTTGGGTGCCCACGAGCAGTACTTC. Protein sequence: CASSQEIGLGAHEQYF.